The next 30 T cell receptor beta chains were all read from a single sample in a study of blood T cell repertoires in COVID-19. Repertoires were generated with immunoSEQ multiplex PCR, while TCRdb's copy carries only in-frame clones and drops some. The sample holds about 54,000 clones, approximately 85% seen once. Sequences were obtained from peripheral blood. The receptors here all came from a human donor in a cohort sampled during active COVID-19.

The CDR3 sequence is CASSFRLAEGLFYEQYF. The CDR3 DNA reads TGTGCCAGCAGCTTTCGACTAGCGGAGGGACTCTTCTACGAGCAGTACTTC. The J gene is TRBJ2-7, the V gene TRBV7-9; 9 bases line up with TRBD2. Looked up from germline, CDR1 is SEHNR and CDR2 is FQNEAQ (reference sequence). Germline trimming cut 3 bases from V and 3 bases from J; bases unmatched to any gene: 12. This CDR3 has 17 amino acids.

This chain connects TRBV5-1 to TRBJ1-5, with 7 bases aligning to TRBD1. The CDR3 has 14 amino acids. Trimming removed 0 bases from V and 9 bases from J; junction bases left unmatched: 6. Germline loops: CDR1 SGHRS, CDR2 YFSETQ. The CDR3 reads CASSLGGQAGPQHF. The CDR3 region has the DNA TGCGCCAGCAGCTTGGGCGGACAGGCCGGGCCCCAGCATTTT.

This chain links TRBV18 with TRBJ1-5; the D gene is possibly TRBD1 (5 bases). Germline CDR1 is KGHSH and CDR2 is LQKENI. Trimming cost V 0 bases and J 3 bases, with 18 bases left between them. The CDR3 is made up of 18 amino acids. CDR3 sequence: CASSPPGKGGRDNQPQHF. The CDR3 nucleotides are TGTGCCAGCTCACCACCGGGAAAGGGTGGCAGGGACAATCAGCCCCAGCATTTT.

V usage is TRBV7-9 and J usage is TRBJ2-7; 7 nucleotides agree with TRBD1. Trimming removed 8 bases from V and 5 bases from J; junction bases left unmatched: 9. From germline, CDR1 is SEHNR and CDR2 FQNEAQ (reference sequence). The CDR3 extends over 13 amino acids. The DNA of the CDR3 is TGTGCCAGCTCTAGACAGGGCTGGGACGAGCAGTACTTC. Its protein is CASSRQGWDEQYF. Variable domain in full (rest from reference TRBV7-9 and TRBJ2-7): DTGVSQNPRHKITKRGQNVTFRCDPISEHNRLYWYRQTLGQGPEFLTYFQNEAQLEKSRLLSDRFSAERPKGSFSTLEIQRTEQGDSAMYLCASSRQGWDEQYFGPGTRLTVT.

The chain carries TRBV7-2 and TRBJ2-5, with 9 bases lining up with TRBD2. CDR3 length: 16 amino acids. Germline-derived CDR1 and CDR2 are SGHTA and FQGNSA. V lost 0 bases and J lost 2; bases outside the gene matches: 4. CDR3 coding DNA: TGTGCCAGCAGCTTAGCAAGGCTAGCGGGACAAGAGACCCAGTACTTC. It specifies CASSLARLAGQETQYF.

The rearrangement links TRBV27 to TRBJ2-5; tentative D call: TRBD1 (6 bases). Germline CDR1 reads MNHEY; CDR2 reads SMNVEV (reference sequence). Trimming took 4 bases from V and 2 from J, leaving 11 bases between them. The CDR3 runs 14 residues. The CDR3 is CASSSTGLQETQYF. For the CDR3, the DNA is TGTGCCAGCAGTTCTACAGGGTTACAAGAGACCCAGTACTTC.

V is TRBV5-5 and J is TRBJ1-1; 7 bases fit TRBD1. Germline CDR1 is SGHKS and CDR2 is YYEKEE (reference sequence). The CDR3 spans 12 residues. The V segment lost 1 base and the J segment 9 bases; nucleotides outside the gene matches: 3. The DNA of the CDR3 is TGTGCCAGCAGCTTGCCAGGGGGAAAAGCTTTCTTT. Its protein is CASSLPGGKAFF.

The chain links TRBV5-3 to TRBJ2-5, with 7 bases matching TRBD1. TRBV5-3 counts as an open reading frame of uncertain function. There are 15 residues in the CDR3. Unmatched junction bases numbered 9, after V lost 2 bases and J lost 5 bases. The CDR3 spells CARSFQQGRTETQYF. CDR3 nucleotides: TGTGCCAGAAGCTTCCAACAGGGGCGCACGGAGACCCAGTACTTC.

This chain connects TRBV7-6 to TRBJ2-7; 7 bases agree with TRBD1. There are 14 residues in the CDR3. V shed 5 bases, J shed 2 bases, and the junction held 6 bases outside the gene matches. From germline, CDR1 is SGHVS and CDR2 FNYEAQ. The CDR3 DNA reads as TGTGCCAGCAGCACCGGGACAGTGGCCTACGAGCAGTACTTC. Amino acids: CASSTGTVAYEQYF.

This clone was detected once. V usage is TRBV15 and J usage is TRBJ1-3; weak D call: TRBD1 (5 bases). V was clipped by 5 bases and J by 0 bases, with 17 bases between them. Germline V gene data show CDR1 as LNHNV and CDR2 as YYDKDF (reference sequence). The CDR3 consists of 17 residues. CDR3 nucleotide sequence: TGTGCCACCAGCGGGGGGGGTCAAGCGGGCTCTGGAAACACCATATATTTT. Translated, it gives CATSGGGQAGSGNTIYF.

The V gene is TRBV4-2, the J gene TRBJ2-7; a possible D gene is TRBD1 (6 bases). Germline V gene data show CDR1 as LGHNA and CDR2 as YNFKEQ. There are 13 residues in the CDR3. V lost 3 bases and J 5 bases, leaving 11 bases between the germline ends. For the CDR3, the DNA is TGTGCCAGCAGCCACCGGGACATCAACGAGCAGTACTTC. The encoded protein is CASSHRDINEQYF.

This clone was picked up one time. The CDR3 loop reads CASKGGLAGGPDEQFF. The CDR3 coding sequence is TGTGCCAGCAAAGGGGGGCTAGCGGGAGGGCCGGATGAGCAGTTCTTC. This chain connects TRBV7-2 to TRBJ2-1; the match to TRBD2 covers 12 bases. The germline gives CDR1 SGHTA, CDR2 FQGNSA. Trimming took 7 bases from V and 8 from J; bases not matched to a gene: 12. The CDR3 length is 16 residues.

Sample share makes this clone large. This CDR3 is CASSSDRGYEQYF. The CDR3 nucleotides read TGTGCCAGCAGCTCGGACAGGGGGTACGAGCAGTACTTC. The gene calls are TRBV6-2 or TRBV6-3 and TRBJ2-7; TRBD1 matches 10 bases. V lost 6 bases, J lost 4 bases, and 3 bases stayed unmatched. The CDR3 is made up of 13 amino acids. The germline CDR1 and CDR2 sequences are MNHEY and SVGEGT.

This chain uses TRBV19 with TRBJ2-1; TRBD1 is a possible D gene (5 bases). The germline V and J ends were trimmed by 3 bases and 9 bases, with 18 bases remaining between them. The CDR3 is made up of 15 amino acids. CDR1 and CDR2 (germline): LNHDA, SQIVND (reference sequence). The CDR3 DNA sequence: TGTGCCAGTAGTATCTCGTCAGGGTTCGGCAGTGAGCAGTTCTTC. This sequence encodes CASSISSGFGSEQFF.

The chain couples TRBV28 to TRBJ2-7; 7 positions agree with TRBD2. The CDR3 has 13 residues. CDR1 is MDHEN, CDR2 SYDVKM, per germline. With 8 bases clipped from V and 0 bases from J, the junction kept 4 bases outside the gene matches. DNA for the CDR3: TGTGCCAGCCAGGGCGGGAGCTCCTACGAGCAGTACTTC. Translation gives CASQGGSSYEQYF.

This chain joins TRBV7-3 and TRBJ2-1, with 8 bases identical to TRBD2. The junction had 2 bases not matched to a gene; V was cut back by 3 bases and J by 4 bases. The CDR3 is made up of 14 amino acids. Germline CDR1 reads SGHTA; CDR2 reads FQGTGA. The chain's CDR3 is CASSLTSEYNEQFF. The CDR3, as DNA: TGTGCCAGCAGCTTGACTAGCGAATACAATGAGCAGTTCTTC.

The J gene is TRBJ2-2, the V gene TRBV28; 8 bases map to TRBD1. The trim removed 8 bases at V and 3 bases at J, leaving 8 bases unmatched. Germline V gene sequence: CDR1 MDHEN, CDR2 SYDVKM. This CDR3 has 15 amino acids. The CDR3 coding sequence is TGTGCCAGCGGAGGACAGGGTATGGACACCGGGGAGCTGTTTTTT. Its protein is CASGGQGMDTGELFF.

The CDR3 loop reads CASSQDLSGRSDSISYEQYF. The CDR3 DNA sequence: TGTGCCAGCAGCCAAGATCTAAGCGGGAGGTCAGATAGTATCTCCTACGAGCAGTACTTC. J is TRBJ2-7 and V is TRBV4-2; 9 bases are shared with TRBD2. J lost 0 bases, V lost 0 bases, and 15 bases had no gene match. The CDR3 consists of 20 residues. Per germline, CDR1 LGHNA and CDR2 YNFKEQ.

This clone was detected once. This chain uses TRBV28 with TRBJ2-7; D is unresolved. Germline CDR1 reads MDHEN; CDR2 reads SYDVKM. V dropped 4 bases and J dropped 0 bases, with 10 bases sitting between them. The CDR3 runs 14 residues. The CDR3 region has the DNA TGTGCCAGCAGTTCCCGGAGCATCTCCTACGAGCAGTACTTC. It codes for CASSSRSISYEQYF.

This chain joins TRBV30 and TRBJ2-7, with D perhaps matching TRBD2 (6 bases). Per the germline V gene, CDR1 is GTSNPN and CDR2 is SVGIG (reference sequence). V was clipped by 8 bases and J by 2 bases, with 19 bases between them. This CDR3 region has 14 residues. The CDR3 DNA is TGTGCCGGAACCTTTGGAGGGTTAACCTACGAGCAGTACTTC. It codes for CAGTFGGLTYEQYF.

The J gene is TRBJ1-5, the V gene TRBV19; possibly TRBD1 for D (5 bases). Trimming pared 3 bases from V and 0 bases from J, leaving 15 bases between. The CDR3 consists of 17 residues. In germline, CDR1 is LNHDA, CDR2 SQIVND (reference sequence). CDR3 coding DNA: TGTGCCAGTAGTATGGTGACAGTTTTATATAGCAATCAGCCCCAGCATTTT. Translated: CASSMVTVLYSNQPQHF.

In regard to this clone: Given a much more abundant clone one base away, this may be a read error. This rearrangement joins TRBV5-1 to TRBJ2-2; D is perhaps TRBD2 (5 bases). With 2 bases removed from V and 7 bases from J, the gap between germline ends came to 9 bases. Germline assignment: CDR1 SGHRS and CDR2 YFSETQ. The CDR3 sequence is 13 residues long. The CDR3 nucleotides read TGCGCCAGCAGCTTAAAACTAGACGGGGAGCTGTTTTTT. Encoded protein: CASSLKLDGELFF.

The chain links TRBV6-4 to TRBJ2-1; the match to TRBD2 covers 9 bases. Germline values: CDR1 MRHNA, CDR2 SNTAGT. V shed 8 bases, J shed 8 bases, and the junction held 7 bases outside the gene matches. This CDR3 spans 13 amino acids. CDR3 bases: TGTGCCAGCGGGGGGACTAGCAAGGATGAGCAGTTCTTC. Protein sequence: CASGGTSKDEQFF.

This sequence joins TRBV6-5 and TRBJ2-2; 8 nucleotides align to TRBD2. CDR3 length: 13 amino acids. The V segment lost 6 bases and the J segment 10 bases; nucleotides outside the gene matches: 7. From germline, CDR1 is MNHEY and CDR2 SVGAGI. The CDR3 sequence: CASRPWTSLELFF. The DNA for the CDR3 is TGTGCCAGCAGACCCTGGACTAGCTTGGAGCTGTTTTTT.

As DNA, the CDR3 is TGTGCCAGCAGTGAAACGAGGGGGGGTCCGAAAGAGACCCAGTACTTC. Its translation is CASSETRGGPKETQYF. The chain links TRBV25-1 to TRBJ2-5; tentatively, D is TRBD2 (7 bases). Germline V lookup: CDR1 MGHDK, CDR2 SYGVNS. V lost 2 bases, J lost 3 bases, and 16 bases lay in between. CDR3 length: 16 amino acids.

A remark on this clone: Other DNA sequences from this sample encode an identical CDR3 as well. The V gene is TRBV5-1, the J gene TRBJ2-5; 10 positions match TRBD1. V lost 4 bases, J lost 5 bases, and 11 bases stayed unmatched. There are 16 residues in the CDR3. From germline, CDR1 is SGHRS and CDR2 YFSETQ. In DNA, the CDR3 is TGCGCCAGCAGCCCTGGAGACAGGGGGCGCGGGGAGACCCAGTACTTC. The encoded protein is CASSPGDRGRGETQYF.

Only a few counts were recorded for this clone. This rearrangement joins TRBV21-1 to TRBJ2-7; TRBD2, as called in the table, went unchecked against the DNA. TRBV21-1 is labeled a pseudogene. CDR3 size: 16 residues. The CDR3 protein is CASSKVIGLAPYEQYF. The CDR3 bases are TGTGCCAGCAGCAAGGTAATTGGACTAGCCCCGTACGAGCAGTACTTC.

The chain combines TRBV7-2 with TRBJ2-3; TRBD2 is a possible D gene (6 bases). The V gene lost 5 bases and the J gene lost 9 bases, with 15 bases spanning the gap. Germline lookup yields CDR1 SGHTA and CDR2 FQGNSA. This CDR3 spans 13 amino acids. The chain's CDR3 is CASSPGTPSTQYF. CDR3 nucleotides: TGTGCCAGCAGCCCCGGGACTCCTAGCACGCAGTATTTT.

The gene calls are TRBV6-6 and TRBJ1-1, with a tentative D call TRBD1 (6 bases). Germline CDR1 is MNHNY and CDR2 is SVGAGI (reference sequence). The CDR3 has 14 amino acids. The V gene lost 6 bases and the J gene lost 6 bases, with 17 bases spanning the gap. The DNA of the CDR3 is TGTGCCAGCAGCCGCCAGGGGAATGGAGCTGAAGCTTTCTTT. Translation gives CASSRQGNGAEAFF.

The rearrangement uses TRBV2 and TRBJ2-7; possible D gene TRBD2, 5 bases. Trimming cost V 1 base and J 2 bases, with 12 bases left between them. The CDR3 spans 15 residues. The germline V gene has CDR1 SNHLY and CDR2 FYNNEI. DNA of the CDR3: TGTGCCAGCAGTGAAGAGATCCTCGGGACCTACGAGCAGTACTTC. Residues: CASSEEILGTYEQYF.